The T cell receptor beta chain described here comes from a study of blood T cell repertoires in COVID-19. Study context: The United States, Italy and Spain provided the acute and convalescent COVID-19 samples.

A Seattle source enrolled patients during active infection and followed them longitudinally. In germline, CDR1 is SEHNR, CDR2 FQNEAQ (reference sequence). The CDR3 is made up of 18 amino acids. Germline trimming cut 0 bases from V and 7 bases from J; bases unmatched to any gene: 9. In the original workflow: Counts of nucleated cells, estimated from reference gene primer amplification, were obtained. Sequenced by immunoSEQ multiplex PCR; TCRdb stores in-frame clones only, minus some. The D gene and trimming were derived from the DNA, and the V and J assignments and clone size from that table. This sample has over 150,000 clones, with 80% to 90% found just once.

The source of this sequence is an elderly woman with COVID-19, enrolled during active disease. The chain couples TRBV7-9 to TRBJ1-6; 10 nucleotides line up with TRBD1. Sequencing was carried out using peripheral blood. CDR3 sequence: CASSLAIRTGGRNSPLHF. The DNA for the CDR3 is TGTGCCAGCAGCTTAGCGATTCGGACAGGGGGAAGGAATTCACCCCTCCACTTT.